The TCR beta chain under discussion was sequenced for a study of cytomegalovirus exposure and HLA in healthy donors. The PCR used 60 Vbeta and 13 Jbeta primers. Generated by immunoSEQ multiplex PCR, the TCRdb table keeps only in-frame clones and is missing some. The repertoire includes 80,000 to 100,000 clones, 80% of them detected once, and 7.3% sits in the top ten. Between the trimmed V and J ends, which lost 2 bases and 1 base, there was a span of 14 bases. The CDR3 totals 16 residues. CDR1 MNHEY and CDR2 SVGAGI come from the germline V gene. Sequenced sample: PBMCs. The clonotype comes from a man aged 25-45 years in good health and CMV-seronegative. V is TRBV6-5 and J is TRBJ1-1, with a tentative D call TRBD1 (5 bases). The CDR3, as DNA: TGTGCCAGCAGTTACCATTACCAAGGACAGAACACTGAAGCTTTCTTT. Protein: CASSYHYQGQNTEAFF.